The rows below give T cell receptor beta chains drawn from one sample of a study of response to subunit inactivated influenza vaccine. TCRdb analysed the RT-PCR reads with MiXCR anew, one entry per CDR3 protein. The profile shows 650,000 to 850,000 distinct CDR3 sequences, about 15% of them singletons. The sample was PBMCs from blood, taken around two weeks before vaccination. Receptor source: a man in his fifties or sixties who received an inactivated influenza vaccine. Each CDR3 is given with its conserved first and last residue.

j_gene	v_gene	CDR3aa
TRBJ2-3	TRBV7-9	CASSPLARNTQYF
TRBJ2-1	TRBV5-1	CASSFVAGGQNEQFF
TRBJ1-6	TRBV4-1	CASSQDPGSNSPLHF
TRBJ2-7	TRBV11-2	CASSAALIPYEQYF
TRBJ2-1	TRBV27	CASSTRPISSYNEQFF
TRBJ1-1	TRBV4-3	CASSQELQGVTEAFF
TRBJ2-7	TRBV12-3/TRBV12-4	CASTRGDRGHEQYF
TRBJ1-5	TRBV15	CATSTPRAYNQPQHF
TRBJ1-6	TRBV12-3/TRBV12-4	CASSSAPGENSPLHF
TRBJ1-5	TRBV19	CASSIDRGGVGPQHF
TRBJ2-1	TRBV7-3	CASSLSAGASRYNEQFF
TRBJ2-5	TRBV10-3	CAISDTGTGDQETQYF
TRBJ2-7	TRBV20-1	CSAKDSYEQYF
TRBJ2-2	TRBV12-3/TRBV12-4	CASSPSTSTGELFF
TRBJ2-4	TRBV5-6	CASSFATNIQYF
TRBJ2-5	TRBV5-6	CASSLRGNQETQYF
TRBJ2-4	TRBV6-2/TRBV6-3	CASSYPRQTLAKNIQYF
TRBJ2-3	TRBV6-2/TRBV6-3	CASTPRTSGRYTDTQYF
TRBJ2-1	TRBV3-1	CASSQHTGTSVYNEQFF
TRBJ1-1	TRBV20-1	CSAVTGQGAAEAFF
TRBJ1-4	TRBV18	CASSTNLRPGEKLFF
TRBJ1-1	TRBV29-1	CSVGETEAFF
TRBJ2-1	TRBV6-4	CASSDGTSGRAYNEQFF
TRBJ2-2	TRBV6-1	CASSEGASYTGELFF
TRBJ2-3	TRBV29-1	CTHLDRGDTQYF
TRBJ2-3	TRBV6-5	CASSSQRNRGNTQYF
TRBJ2-6	TRBV7-2	CASSLHPSGANVLTF
TRBJ2-5	TRBV11-2	CASSLPASRWTPMRETQYF
TRBJ1-1	TRBV9	CASSAPKGGMNTEAFF
TRBJ1-6	TRBV6-5	CASSYSTGGGNSPLHF
TRBJ2-1	TRBV6-1	CASSSPGQGAREQFF
TRBJ2-1	TRBV5-1	CASSLGSSGGRDEQFF
TRBJ2-3	TRBV29-1	CSVEELTGLGTDTQYF
TRBJ2-3	TRBV19	CASSRRTSGRTDTQYF
TRBJ2-7	TRBV18	CASSPPASYEQYF
TRBJ2-2	TRBV15	CATSTSTWTSGYTGELFF
TRBJ2-7	TRBV12-3/TRBV12-4	CASSLASGIPLYEQYF
TRBJ1-3	TRBV12-3/TRBV12-4	CASSAGLSSGNTIYF
TRBJ2-7	TRBV27	CASSLSSSGSKEQYF
TRBJ2-7	TRBV11-2	CASSLDQRAVQYF
TRBJ2-7	TRBV27	CASSLFPAAYEQYF
TRBJ1-1	TRBV9	CASLWGGGTEAFF
TRBJ2-5	TRBV12-3/TRBV12-4	CASRLQGGKETQYF
TRBJ2-1	TRBV9	CASSVGSGQGYNEQFF
TRBJ2-2	TRBV4-1	CASSPFGGPNTGELFF
TRBJ2-3	TRBV7-2	CASSPLAGGFDTQYF
TRBJ2-2	TRBV2	CASSEQQGAVTGELFF
TRBJ1-4	TRBV4-3	CASSQETPATNEKLFF
TRBJ2-5	TRBV30	CAEDGIGETQYF
TRBJ2-1	TRBV6-2/TRBV6-3	CASGRDRAYNEQFF
TRBJ2-2	TRBV5-1	CASSSGLPGTGELFF
TRBJ2-2	TRBV10-3	CAISDPAGTGVPGGTGELFF
TRBJ1-4	TRBV12-3/TRBV12-4	CASSPGQSKGEKLFF
TRBJ1-3	TRBV30	CAWSVSRDRGAVYF
TRBJ1-1	TRBV11-3	CASSLGAGTPNTEAFF
TRBJ1-3	TRBV10-3	CAISEGSVREVGNTIYF
TRBJ2-7	TRBV16	CASSARLAGGTFFRGYEQYF
TRBJ2-1	TRBV4-3	CASSQEVGESPYNEQFF
TRBJ1-5	TRBV10-3	CAISESTGWNQPQHF
TRBJ2-2	TRBV28	CASRQGPTGELFF